Only a few counts were recorded for the clone carrying this T cell receptor beta chain. Its specificity is not known. Trimming took off 4 bases at V and 3 bases at J, with 18 bases between the two ends. The CDR3 loop spans 16 amino acids. The germline V gene encodes CDR1 MDHEN and CDR2 SYDVKM. ViraFEST expansion of antigen-specific CD4+ T cells with viral peptide pools preceded sequencing. At the end of 9 to 11 days of culture, CD4+ T cells were isolated. This person's SARS-CoV-2 infection, confirmed by PCR, occurred between March and December 2020. Some 2.2 million PBMC per well were cultured with around 10 IU/ml IL-2 and 7.5 to 10 ug/ml peptides. A half-medium replacement with IL-2 medium was carried out on days 3 and 7. The sample originates from a study of vaccination effects on CD4 cells after COVID-19. On the study more broadly: Of the BNT162b2 and mRNA-1273 vaccines, participants received two doses of one or the other.

The assay was immunoSEQ multiplex PCR, and TCRdb's table has in-frame clones only and misses some. The sample has 40,000 or so clones; around 72% are singletons. Whole-study findings and limits: Clones from infection and from vaccination both contracted markedly late after vaccination.

V and J are TRBV28 and TRBJ1-1; D possibly corresponds to TRBD1 (5 bases). Material: CD4+ T cells from PBMCs cultured with a peptide pool, obtained before COVID-19 vaccination. This clonotype originated in a human donor who had a prior SARS-CoV-2 infection. CDR3 sequence: CASSSAPIGGDTEAFF. CDR3 sequence (DNA): TGTGCCAGCAGTTCAGCCCCCATAGGAGGGGACACTGAAGCTTTCTTT. The entire variable domain, with the rest obtained from reference TRBV28 and TRBJ1-1, is as follows: DVKVTQSSRYLVKRTGEKVFLECVQDMDHENMFWYRQDPGLGLRLIYFSYDVKMKEKGDIPEGYSVSREKKERFSLILESASTNQTSMYLCASSSAPIGGDTEAFFGQGTRLTVV.